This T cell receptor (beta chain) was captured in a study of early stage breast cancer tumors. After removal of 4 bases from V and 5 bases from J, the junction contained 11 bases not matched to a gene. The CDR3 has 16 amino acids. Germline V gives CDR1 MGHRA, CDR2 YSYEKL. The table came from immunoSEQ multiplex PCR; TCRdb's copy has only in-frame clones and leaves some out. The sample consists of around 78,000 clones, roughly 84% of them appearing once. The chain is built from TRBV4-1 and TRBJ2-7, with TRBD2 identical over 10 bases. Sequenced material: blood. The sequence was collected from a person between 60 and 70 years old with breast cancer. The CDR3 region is CASSRRLAGVNDEQYF. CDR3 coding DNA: TGCGCCAGCAGCCGAAGACTAGCGGGCGTCAACGACGAGCAGTACTTC.